This T cell receptor beta chain stems from a study of cytomegalovirus exposure and HLA in healthy donors. Vbeta (60) and Jbeta (13) primers were used in the PCR. Profiled with immunoSEQ multiplex PCR; TCRdb holds only in-frame clones, not every one. This repertoire shows around 200,000 clones, 82% found once; its top ten account for about 6.4%. This TCR was sampled from a man aged 40-49 years in good health and CMV-seropositive. Material: PBMCs.

In DNA form, the CDR3 reads TGCGCCAGCAGCTTGGTTCTAGCGGGTAACACCGGGGAGCTGTTTTTT. As protein: CASSLVLAGNTGELFF. The rearrangement joins TRBV5-1 to TRBJ2-2, with 8 bases matching TRBD2. Per germline, CDR1 SGHRS and CDR2 YFSETQ. V lost 0 bases to trimming and J lost 2 bases; unmatched junction nucleotides: 3. The CDR3 is 16 residues long.